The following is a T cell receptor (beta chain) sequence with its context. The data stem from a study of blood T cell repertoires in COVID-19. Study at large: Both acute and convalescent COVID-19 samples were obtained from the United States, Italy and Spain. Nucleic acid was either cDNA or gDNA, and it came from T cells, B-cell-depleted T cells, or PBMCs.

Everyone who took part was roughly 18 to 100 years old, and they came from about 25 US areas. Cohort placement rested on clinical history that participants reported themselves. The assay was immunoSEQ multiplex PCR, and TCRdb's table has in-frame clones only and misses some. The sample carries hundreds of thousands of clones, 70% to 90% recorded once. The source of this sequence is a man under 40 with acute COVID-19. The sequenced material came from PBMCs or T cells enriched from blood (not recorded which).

Here the CDR3 DNA reads TGTGCCAGCAGCTTAACAGGGGGCAGCGCTGAAGCTTTCTTT. This gives the protein CASSLTGGSAEAFF. The chain is built from TRBV7-3 and TRBJ1-1; TRBD1 matches 7 bases. The length of the CDR3 is 14 residues. V gave up 0 bases and J gave up 6 bases; unmatched junction bases: 4. Germline lookup yields CDR1 SGHTA and CDR2 FQGTGA.